The sequence of this T cell receptor beta chain was determined in a study of response to subunit inactivated influenza vaccine. Study-level findings and limits: Each seasonal influenza vaccination, the authors suggested, recruits few new T cells.

This clonotype has just a few counts. Its specificity is not known. TCRdb processed the RT-PCR reads anew with MiXCR; each CDR3 protein has one entry. The sample holds hundreds of thousands of distinct CDR3 sequences, around a fifth seen once. This CDR3 has 14 amino acids. Losses at the gene ends were 6 bases for V and 4 bases for J; bases not matched to a gene: 6. Germline values: CDR1 MNHEY, CDR2 SMNVEV (reference sequence). The rearrangement uses TRBV27 and TRBJ1-5; 7 nucleotides agree with TRBD1. The clonotype comes from a man in his fifties or sixties who received an inactivated influenza vaccine. Sequenced here: PBMCs from blood, sampled 21 months after vaccination. The CDR3 is CASRRTGENQPQHF. The DNA for the CDR3 is TGTGCCAGCAGAAGGACAGGAGAAAATCAGCCCCAGCATTTT.